This T cell receptor (beta chain) emerged from a study of early T cells in non-severe SARS-CoV-2 infection. This clonotype has a count of ten or more. MiXCR, run by TCRdb on the 5' RACE reads, gives a single entry per CDR3 protein. The table includes tens of thousands of distinct CDR3 sequences, 5.4% detected once. The sequenced sample was whole blood, obtained at baseline. This clonotype was obtained from an adult who was a healthcare worker with PCR-confirmed SARS-CoV-2 infection or an uninfected control (not recorded which).

This CDR3 is CASSFAGLAVNEQFF. CDR3 DNA: TGTGCCAGCAGCTTCGCGGGACTAGCGGTGAATGAGCAGTTCTTC. The chain combines TRBV7-2 with TRBJ2-1, with 11 bases identical to TRBD2. Trimming took 3 bases from V and 7 from J; bases not matched to a gene: 5. This CDR3 is built from 15 residues. CDR1 is SGHTA and CDR2 is FQGNSA in the germline V gene.